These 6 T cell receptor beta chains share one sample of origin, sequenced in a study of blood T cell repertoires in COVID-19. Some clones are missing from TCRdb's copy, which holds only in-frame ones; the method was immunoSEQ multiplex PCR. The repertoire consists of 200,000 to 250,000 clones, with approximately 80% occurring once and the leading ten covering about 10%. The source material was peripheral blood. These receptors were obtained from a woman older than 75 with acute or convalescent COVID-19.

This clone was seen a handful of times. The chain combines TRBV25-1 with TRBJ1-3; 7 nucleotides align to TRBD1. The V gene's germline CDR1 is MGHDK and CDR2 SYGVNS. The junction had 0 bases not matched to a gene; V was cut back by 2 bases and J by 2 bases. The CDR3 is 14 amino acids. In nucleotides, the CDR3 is TGTGCCAGCAGTGAAGACAGGGCTGGAAACACCATATATTTT. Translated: CASSEDRAGNTIYF.

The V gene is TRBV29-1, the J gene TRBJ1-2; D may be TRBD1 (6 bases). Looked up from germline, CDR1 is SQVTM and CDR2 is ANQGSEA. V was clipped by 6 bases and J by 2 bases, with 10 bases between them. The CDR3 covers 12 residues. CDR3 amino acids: CSVTQGNYGYTF. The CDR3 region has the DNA TGCAGCGTAACTCAGGGGAACTATGGCTACACCTTC.

CDR3 nucleotides: TGTGCCAGCAGCCCCCTCCTACAGGTCGAGCAGTACTTC. This encodes CASSPLLQVEQYF. The chain carries TRBV11-1 and TRBJ2-7; a possible D gene is TRBD1 (5 bases). This CDR3 has 13 amino acids. The germline CDR1 and CDR2 sequences are SGHAT and FQDESV (reference sequence). V was shortened by 5 bases and J by 6 bases, with 14 bases between the two germline ends.

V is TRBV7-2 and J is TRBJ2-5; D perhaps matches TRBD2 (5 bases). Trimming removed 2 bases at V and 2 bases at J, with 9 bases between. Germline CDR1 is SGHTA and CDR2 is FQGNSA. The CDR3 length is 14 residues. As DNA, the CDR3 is TGTGCCAGCAGCTTAACGGGGTCTCAAGAGACCCAGTACTTC. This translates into CASSLTGSQETQYF.

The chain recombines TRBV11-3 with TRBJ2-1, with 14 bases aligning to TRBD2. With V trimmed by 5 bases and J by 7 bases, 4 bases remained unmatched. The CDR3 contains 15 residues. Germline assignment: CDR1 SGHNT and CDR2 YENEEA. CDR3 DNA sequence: TGTGCCAGCAGCCCAGGACTAGCGGGAGGAAATGAGCAGTTCTTC. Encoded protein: CASSPGLAGGNEQFF.

The CDR3 sequence is CASSQDWIAGVNTGELFF. CDR3 nucleotides: TGTGCCAGCAGCCAAGATTGGATAGCGGGGGTGAACACCGGGGAGCTGTTTTTT. This rearrangement joins TRBV4-2 to TRBJ2-2; TRBD2 matches at 9 bases. Germline V lookup: CDR1 LGHNA, CDR2 YNFKEQ. This CDR3 region has 18 residues. The V gene end was trimmed by 0 bases and the J gene end by 1 base; junction bases not matched to a gene: 6.